The clone carrying this T cell receptor (beta chain) has just a few counts. As yet, its antigen is unknown. For TCRbeta, the library was prepared with unique molecular identifiers. MiXCR, applied by TCRdb to the PCR reads, yields one record per CDR3 protein. The sample has hundreds of thousands of distinct CDR3 sequences; about an eighth are singletons. This sample was included in a study of T-cell reconstitution after alpha-beta-depleted transplantation in children. Study results and caveats: Reported findings indicate that, about two months after transplant, alpha-beta T cells came from several hundred expanded clones, which were derived from non-depleted graft cells.

Germline values: CDR1 SEHNR, CDR2 FQNEAQ (reference sequence). The J segment lost 3 bases and the V segment lost 4 bases, leaving 3 bases of the junction unmatched. The CDR3 contains 17 residues. The starting material was PBMCs, mostly from graft donor cells, obtained 360 days after TCRalphabeta/CD19-depleted stem cell transplant. The gene calls are TRBV7-9 and TRBJ2-1; 16 positions agree with TRBD2. The TCR was taken from a male patient aged 10-17 years who had a stem cell transplant for acute myeloid leukemia, so the T cells may come from the graft donor. The CDR3 sequence: CASSSGLAGGHYNEQFF. The CDR3 DNA is TGTGCCAGCAGCTCGGGACTAGCGGGAGGGCACTACAATGAGCAGTTCTTC.